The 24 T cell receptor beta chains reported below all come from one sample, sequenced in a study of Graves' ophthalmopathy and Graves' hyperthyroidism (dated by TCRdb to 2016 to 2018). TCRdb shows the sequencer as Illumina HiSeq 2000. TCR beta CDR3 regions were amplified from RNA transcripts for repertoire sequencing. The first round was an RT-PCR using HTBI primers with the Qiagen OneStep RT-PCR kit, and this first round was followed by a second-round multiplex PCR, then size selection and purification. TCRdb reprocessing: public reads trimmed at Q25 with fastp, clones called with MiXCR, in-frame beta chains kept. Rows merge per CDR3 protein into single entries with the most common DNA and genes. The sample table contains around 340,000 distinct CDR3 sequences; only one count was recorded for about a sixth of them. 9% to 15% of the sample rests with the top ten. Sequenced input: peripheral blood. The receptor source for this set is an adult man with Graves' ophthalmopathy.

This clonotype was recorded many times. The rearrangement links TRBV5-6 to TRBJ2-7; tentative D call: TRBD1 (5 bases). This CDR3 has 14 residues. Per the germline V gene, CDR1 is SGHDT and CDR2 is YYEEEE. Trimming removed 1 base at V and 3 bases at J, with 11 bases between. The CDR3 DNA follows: TGTGCCAGCAGCTTGTTTGGGGCAGACTACGAGCAGTACTTC. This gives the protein CASSLFGADYEQYF.

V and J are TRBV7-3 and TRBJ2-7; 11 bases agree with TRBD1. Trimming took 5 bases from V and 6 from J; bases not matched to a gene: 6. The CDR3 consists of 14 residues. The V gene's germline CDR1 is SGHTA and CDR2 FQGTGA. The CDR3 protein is CASSPDRGQTEQYF. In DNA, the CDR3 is TGTGCCAGCAGCCCGGACAGGGGGCAGACCGAGCAGTACTTC. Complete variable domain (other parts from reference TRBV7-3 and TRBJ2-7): GAGVSQTPSNKVTEKGKYVELRCDPISGHTALYWYRQSLGQGPEFLIYFQGTGAADDSGLPNDRFFAVRPEGSVSTLKIQRTERGDSAVYLCASSPDRGQTEQYFGPGTRLTVT.

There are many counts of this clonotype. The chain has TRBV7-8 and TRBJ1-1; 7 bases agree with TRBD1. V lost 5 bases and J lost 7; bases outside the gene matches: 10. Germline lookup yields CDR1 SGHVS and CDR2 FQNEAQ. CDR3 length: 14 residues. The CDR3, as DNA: TGTGCCAGCAGCCTTCAGGGGGTGTTTGGTGAAGCTTTCTTT. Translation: CASSLQGVFGEAFF.

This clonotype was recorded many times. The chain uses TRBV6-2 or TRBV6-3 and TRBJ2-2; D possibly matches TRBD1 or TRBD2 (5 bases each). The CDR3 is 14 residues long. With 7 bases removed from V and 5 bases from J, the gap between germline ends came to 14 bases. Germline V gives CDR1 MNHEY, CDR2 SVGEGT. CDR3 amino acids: CASILDRGTGELFF. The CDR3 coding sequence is TGTGCCAGCATCTTAGACAGAGGGACCGGGGAGCTGTTTTTT.

This CDR3 reads CASSGGRVAKNIQYF. The CDR3 coding sequence is TGTGCCAGCAGCGGGGGCAGGGTGGCGAAAAACATTCAGTACTTC. The chain joins TRBV12-3 or TRBV12-4 to TRBJ2-4; the D gene could be TRBD1 or TRBD2 (6 bases each). The CDR3 spans 15 residues. V lost 6 bases and J lost 4, with 16 bases in between.

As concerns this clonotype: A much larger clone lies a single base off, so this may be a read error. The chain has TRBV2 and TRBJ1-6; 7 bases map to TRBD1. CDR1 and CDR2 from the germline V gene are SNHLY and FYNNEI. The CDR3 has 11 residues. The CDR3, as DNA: TGTTCCAGCAGGGGGACACCGACCCGCCACTTT. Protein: CSSRGTPTRHF.

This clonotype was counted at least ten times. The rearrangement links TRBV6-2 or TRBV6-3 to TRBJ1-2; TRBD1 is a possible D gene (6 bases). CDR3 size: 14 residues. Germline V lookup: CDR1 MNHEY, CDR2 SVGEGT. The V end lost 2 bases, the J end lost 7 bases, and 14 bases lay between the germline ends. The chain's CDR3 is CASSYAQGMGGYTF. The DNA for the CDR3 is TGTGCCAGCAGTTACGCCCAGGGGATGGGTGGCTACACCTTC.

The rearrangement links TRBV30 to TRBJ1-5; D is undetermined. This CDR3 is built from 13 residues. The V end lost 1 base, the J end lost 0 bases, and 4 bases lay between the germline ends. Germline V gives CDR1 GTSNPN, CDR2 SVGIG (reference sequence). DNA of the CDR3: TGTGCCTGGAGTGGGACTAGCAATCAGCCCCAGCATTTT. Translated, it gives CAWSGTSNQPQHF.

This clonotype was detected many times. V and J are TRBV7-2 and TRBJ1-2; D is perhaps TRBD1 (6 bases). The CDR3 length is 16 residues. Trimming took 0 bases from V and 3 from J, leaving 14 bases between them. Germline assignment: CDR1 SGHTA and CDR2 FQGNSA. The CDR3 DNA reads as TGTGCCAGCAGCTTAGCGTTGAACAGGGAGGACTATGGCTACACCTTC. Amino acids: CASSLALNREDYGYTF.

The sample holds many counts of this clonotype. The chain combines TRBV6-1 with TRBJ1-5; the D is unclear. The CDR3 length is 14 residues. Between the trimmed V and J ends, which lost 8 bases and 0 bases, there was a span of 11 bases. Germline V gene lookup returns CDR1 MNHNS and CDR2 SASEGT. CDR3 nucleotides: TGTGCCAGCTCTCTTTCCTATAGCAATCAGCCCCAGCATTTT. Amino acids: CASSLSYSNQPQHF.

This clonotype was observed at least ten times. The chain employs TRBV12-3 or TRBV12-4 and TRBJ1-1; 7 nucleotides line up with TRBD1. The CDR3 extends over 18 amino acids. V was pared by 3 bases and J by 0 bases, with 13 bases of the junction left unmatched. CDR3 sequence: CASSFYLGGAELNTEAFF. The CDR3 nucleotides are TGTGCCAGCAGTTTTTATCTAGGGGGCGCGGAGTTGAACACTGAAGCTTTCTTT.

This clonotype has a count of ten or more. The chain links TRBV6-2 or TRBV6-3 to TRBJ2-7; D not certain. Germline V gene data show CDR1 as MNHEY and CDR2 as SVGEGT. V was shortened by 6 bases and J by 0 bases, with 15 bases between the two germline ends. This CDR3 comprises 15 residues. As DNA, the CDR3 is TGTGCCAGCAGCCGGCGAGCATCCGTCTCCTACGAGCAGTACTTC. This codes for CASSRRASVSYEQYF.

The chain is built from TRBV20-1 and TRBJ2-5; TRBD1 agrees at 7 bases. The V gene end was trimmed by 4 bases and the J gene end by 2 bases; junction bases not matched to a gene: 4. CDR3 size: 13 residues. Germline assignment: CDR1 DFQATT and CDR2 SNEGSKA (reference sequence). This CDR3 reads CSAIPGGQETQYF. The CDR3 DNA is TGCAGTGCTATCCCAGGGGGTCAAGAGACCCAGTACTTC.

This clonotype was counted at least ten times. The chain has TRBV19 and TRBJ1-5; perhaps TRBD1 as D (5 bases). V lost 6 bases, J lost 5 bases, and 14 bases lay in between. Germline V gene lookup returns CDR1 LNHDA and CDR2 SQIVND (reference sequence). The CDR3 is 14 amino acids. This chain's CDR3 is CASSRDGRHQPQHF. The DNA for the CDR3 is TGTGCCAGTAGCAGGGACGGGCGGCATCAGCCCCAGCATTTT.

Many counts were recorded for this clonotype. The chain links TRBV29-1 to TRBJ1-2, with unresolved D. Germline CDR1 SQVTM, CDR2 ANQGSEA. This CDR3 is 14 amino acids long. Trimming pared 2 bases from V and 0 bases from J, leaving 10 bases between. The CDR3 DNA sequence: TGCAGCGTTGAATCTTGGTCGACTAACTATGGCTACACCTTC. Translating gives CSVESWSTNYGYTF.

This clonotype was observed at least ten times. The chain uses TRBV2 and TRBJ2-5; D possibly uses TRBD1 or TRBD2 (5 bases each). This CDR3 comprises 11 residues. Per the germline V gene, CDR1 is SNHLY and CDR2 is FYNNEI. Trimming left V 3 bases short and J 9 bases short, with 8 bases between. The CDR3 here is CASSDPGPQYF. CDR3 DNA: TGTGCCAGCAGTGACCCGGGGCCCCAGTACTTC. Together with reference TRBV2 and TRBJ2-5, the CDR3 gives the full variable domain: EPEVTQTPSHQVTQMGQEVILRCVPISNHLYFYWYRQILGQKVEFLVSFYNNEISEKSEIFDDQFSVERPDGSNFTLKIRSTKLEDSAMYFCASSDPGPQYFGPGTRLLVL.

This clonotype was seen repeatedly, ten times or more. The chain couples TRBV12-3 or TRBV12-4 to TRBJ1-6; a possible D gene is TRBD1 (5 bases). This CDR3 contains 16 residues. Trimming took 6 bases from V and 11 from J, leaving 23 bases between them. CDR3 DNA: TGTGCCAGCAGCCTCGCGGGCCGGGGGGAGTCGGCACCCCTCCACTTT. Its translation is CASSLAGRGESAPLHF.

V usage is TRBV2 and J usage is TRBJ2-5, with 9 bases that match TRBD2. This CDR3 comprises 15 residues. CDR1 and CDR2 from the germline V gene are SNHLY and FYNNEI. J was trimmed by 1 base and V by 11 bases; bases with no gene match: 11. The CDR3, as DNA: TGTGCCTCAAAATCCCGGACTAGCGCCCAAGAGACCCAGTACTTC. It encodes CASKSRTSAQETQYF.

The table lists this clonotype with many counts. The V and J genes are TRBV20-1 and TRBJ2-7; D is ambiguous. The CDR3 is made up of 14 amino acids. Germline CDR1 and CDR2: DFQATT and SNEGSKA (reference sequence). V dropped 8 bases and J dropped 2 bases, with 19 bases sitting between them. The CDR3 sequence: CSLKWVGTTYEQYF. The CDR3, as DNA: TGCAGTCTCAAATGGGTCGGCACGACCTACGAGCAGTACTTC.

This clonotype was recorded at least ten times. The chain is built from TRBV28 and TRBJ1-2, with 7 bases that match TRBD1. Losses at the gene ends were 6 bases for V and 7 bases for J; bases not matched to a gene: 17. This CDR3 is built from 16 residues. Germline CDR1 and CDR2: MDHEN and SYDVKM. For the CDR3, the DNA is TGTGCCAGCAGACGAGAGGGGGCGCGGCTTTTCCCTGGCTACACCTTC. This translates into CASRREGARLFPGYTF.

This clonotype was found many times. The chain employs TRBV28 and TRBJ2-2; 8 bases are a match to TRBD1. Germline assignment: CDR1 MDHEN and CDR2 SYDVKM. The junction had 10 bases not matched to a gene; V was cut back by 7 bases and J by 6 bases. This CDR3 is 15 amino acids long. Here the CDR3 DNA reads TGTGCCAGCACCCGACAGGGGATAAGGGCCGGGGAGCTGTTTTTT. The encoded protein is CASTRQGIRAGELFF.

CDR3 loop: CASRGLEVYF. Written as DNA, the CDR3 is TGTGCCAGCAGGGGTTTGGAGGTATACTTC. The chain has TRBV6-5 and TRBJ2-7; D possibly corresponds to TRBD2 (5 bases). The V end was cut by 6 bases, the J end by 13 bases, with 13 bases between. CDR3 length equals 10 residues. In germline, CDR1 is MNHEY, CDR2 SVGAGI.

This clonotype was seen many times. The CDR3, as DNA: TGTGCCAGCAGTGAGACCAATGAAAAACTGTTTTTT. It encodes CASSETNEKLFF. The gene calls are TRBV25-1 and TRBJ1-4, with D uncertain. Per germline, CDR1 MGHDK and CDR2 SYGVNS. The CDR3 loop spans 12 amino acids. The V end was cut by 3 bases, the J end by 5 bases, with 4 bases between. The entire variable domain, with the rest obtained from reference TRBV25-1 and TRBJ1-4, is as follows: EADIYQTPRYLVIGTGKKITLECSQTMGHDKMYWYQQDPGMELHLIHYSYGVNSTEKGDLSSESTVSRIRTEHFPLTLESARPSHTSQYLCASSETNEKLFFGSGTQLSVL.

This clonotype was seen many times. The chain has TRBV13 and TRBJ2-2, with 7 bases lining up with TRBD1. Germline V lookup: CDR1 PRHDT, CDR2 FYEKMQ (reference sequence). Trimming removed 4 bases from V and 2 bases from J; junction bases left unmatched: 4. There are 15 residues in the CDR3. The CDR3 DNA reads TGTGCCAGCAGCTCCGGGGACAGTAACACCGGGGAGCTGTTTTTT. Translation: CASSSGDSNTGELFF.